This record looks at one TCR beta chain sequence and its context. Researchers prepared the TCRbeta library using unique molecular identifiers, the study reports. TCRdb reanalysed the PCR reads using MiXCR and keeps one entry per CDR3 protein. The data contain around 370,000 distinct CDR3 sequences, 10% to 13% of them seen just once; the ten biggest clones take up 2% to 3%. The sample belongs to a study of T-cell reconstitution after alpha-beta-depleted transplantation in children. The TCR comes from a human donor who donated a stem cell graft to a child with acute lymphoblastic leukemia. The starting material was PBMCs from the stem cell graft donor, obtained from the stem cell graft.

The CDR3 bases are TGTGCCAGCAGCCCCCCTGGGGGGACTAGCGATGTGGCAGATACGCAGTATTTT. This translates into CASSPPGGTSDVADTQYF. This chain joins TRBV11-1 and TRBJ2-3; 10 positions agree with TRBD2. J lost 4 bases, V lost 5 bases, and 15 bases had no gene match. Germline-derived CDR1 and CDR2 are SGHAT and FQDESV (reference sequence). This CDR3 is built from 18 residues.